This T cell receptor beta chain stems from a study of T cell repertoires in cytomegalovirus infection. From germline, CDR1 is SNHLY and CDR2 FYNNEI. CDR3 length: 12 residues. The V end was cut by 10 bases, the J end by 4 bases, with 13 bases between. TCRdb re-called the reads with MiXCR, one entry per CDR3 protein. The sample consists of under 150,000 distinct CDR3 sequences, roughly 25% of them appearing once. As concerns this clonotype: What it binds is not known.

Study-wide results and limits: HLA-C-restricted CMV clonotypes gave the most frequent clonotype in two of eight donors. Summed frequency of public TCR beta families distinguished CMV carriers with the relevant HLA.

The chain combines TRBV2 with TRBJ1-2, with no clear D. The material sequenced was PBMCs, sequenced either directly or after in vitro stimulation (not recorded which). This TCR came from a human donor in good health (CMV status not recorded). Some clones in this sample may be carry-over from other donors' samples. This CDR3 reads CATRLFAYGYTF. For the CDR3, the DNA is TGTGCCACGCGTCTTTTCGCCTATGGCTACACCTTC.